Listed here are 27 T cell receptor beta chains from one sample, sequenced in a study of CD8+CD57+ T cells in acquired aplastic anemia. CDR3 and TCR beta VDJ profiling relied on genomic DNA as the template. TCRdb reprocessed the reads with MiXCR, giving one entry per CDR3 protein. The table shows over 100,000 distinct CDR3 sequences, with around two fifths occurring only once. The sequenced sample was sorted CD4+, CD8+, or CD8+CD57+ T cells (not recorded which) from PBMCs. These receptors originate from a human donor in good health, serving as a control.

The CDR3 nucleotides are TGTGCCAGCATCAGCCGGGACAGCGGCTACACCTTC. Translated, it gives CASISRDSGYTF. The rearrangement links TRBV6-1 to TRBJ1-2, with 7 bases identical to TRBD1. The CDR3 has 12 amino acids. V lost 7 bases, J lost 8 bases, and 7 bases stayed unmatched. Germline values: CDR1 MNHNS, CDR2 SASEGT.

Concerning this clonotype itself: The junction differs from germline at one of its ends, possibly a read error. The J gene is TRBJ1-4, the V gene TRBV20-1; D possibly corresponds to TRBD1 (5 bases). Germline V gives CDR1 DFQATT, CDR2 SNEGSKA (reference sequence). CDR3 length equals 15 residues. The CDR3, as DNA: TGCGGTGCCCGCTCGTCAGAGCCTCAAGGGGAAAAACTGTTCTTT. This gives the protein CGARSSEPQGEKLFF.

This clonotype was picked up many times. This chain uses TRBV6-1 with TRBJ2-7, with D possibly matching TRBD1 (5 bases). The V gene's germline CDR1 is MNHNS and CDR2 SASEGT. The CDR3 spans 13 residues. V was cut by 6 bases and J by 7 bases, with 16 bases left in between. CDR3: CASRPDSLGEQYF. CDR3 in DNA: TGTGCCAGCAGGCCCGACAGCCTAGGGGAGCAGTACTTC.

The rearrangement joins TRBV25-1 to TRBJ1-6; unclear D gene. Trimming cost V 3 bases and J 0 bases, with 6 bases left between them. The V gene's germline CDR1 is MGHDK and CDR2 SYGVNS. The CDR3 totals 15 residues. This CDR3 reads CASSDRRSYNSPLHF. Here the CDR3 DNA reads TGTGCCAGCAGTGACAGGCGCTCCTATAATTCACCCCTCCACTTT.

At least ten counts were recorded for this clonotype. The chain is built from TRBV4-1 and TRBJ2-1; D is undetermined. The V gene lost 0 bases and the J gene lost 2 bases, with 11 bases spanning the gap. The CDR3 is made up of 16 amino acids. Germline CDR1 and CDR2: MGHRA and YSYEKL. The CDR3 nucleotides are TGCGCCAGCAGCCAAGAGAGTCAGGCCACCTACAATGAGCAGTTCTTC. Protein product: CASSQESQATYNEQFF.

In its sample, this clonotype was seen a few times. Possible read error: a much larger clone is one base away. The CDR3 bases are TGCAGTGCTGGAAAGACCGGGACAGCGAACACTGAAGCTTCCTTT. Its protein is CSAGKTGTANTEASF. The rearrangement links TRBV20-1 to TRBJ1-1, with TRBD1 identical over 7 bases. The CDR3 extends over 15 amino acids. Germline V gives CDR1 DFQATT, CDR2 SNEGSKA (reference sequence).

This clonotype came up many times. The J gene is TRBJ2-2, the V gene TRBV5-1, with D tentatively TRBD1 (6 bases). CDR1 and CDR2 (germline): SGHRS, YFSETQ. V lost 0 bases, J lost 2 bases, and 11 bases lay in between. The length of the CDR3 is 16 residues. CDR3 region: CASSLAPQGNTGELFF. The CDR3 DNA follows: TGCGCCAGCAGCTTGGCCCCACAGGGTAACACCGGGGAGCTGTTTTTT.

In this sample, this clonotype turned up many times. The chain has TRBV3-1 and TRBJ1-2; D is unresolved. Germline V CDR1 and CDR2: LGHDT, YNNKEL (reference sequence). The CDR3 has 13 residues. Trimming stripped 3 bases from V and 9 bases from J, with 14 bases between. The CDR3 DNA reads as TGTGCCAGCAGCCAGGCCCTGGGAAGGCGCTACACCTTC. It translates to CASSQALGRRYTF. The full variable domain, completed using reference TRBV3-1 and TRBJ1-2, is DTAVSQTPKYLVTQMGNDKSIKCEQNLGHDTMYWYKQDSKKFLKIMFSYNNKELIINETVPNRFSPKSPDKAHLNLHINSLELGDSAVYFCASSQALGRRYTFGSGTRLTVV.

This clonotype was counted only a few times. This chain connects TRBV19 to TRBJ1-1; D is undetermined. CDR1 LNHDA and CDR2 SQIVND come from the germline V gene (reference sequence). The CDR3 loop spans 14 amino acids. The V gene lost 3 bases and the J gene lost 0 bases, with 8 bases spanning the gap. In nucleotides, the CDR3 is TGTGCCAGTAGTATGGTAGTCTTGAACACTGAAGCTTTCTTT. Encoded protein: CASSMVVLNTEAFF.

A note on this clonotype: The conserved final phenylalanine or tryptophan is absent from the CDR3, which likely points to a read error. This rearrangement joins TRBV5-6 to TRBJ1-2, with 7 nucleotides matching TRBD1. Germline V CDR1 and CDR2: SGHDT, YYEEEE. The CDR3 length is 15 residues. V lost 4 bases and J lost 4; bases outside the gene matches: 10. The DNA for the CDR3 is TGTGCCAGCAGCATCTTGACCGGGACAGCCTATGGCTACACCTCC. Its protein product is CASSILTGTAYGYTS.

There are a few counts of this clonotype. The chain carries TRBV5-6 and TRBJ1-5; TRBD1 is a possible D gene (6 bases). Looked up from germline, CDR1 is SGHDT and CDR2 is YYEEEE. Trimming cost V 2 bases and J 5 bases, with 14 bases left between them. The CDR3 is 15 amino acids. The CDR3: CASSFGLQGDQPQHF. As DNA, the CDR3 is TGTGCCAGCAGCTTTGGGCTACAGGGAGATCAGCCCCAGCATTTT.

The chain employs TRBV27 and TRBJ1-2, with TRBD1 matching 8 bases. CDR1 MNHEY and CDR2 SMNVEV come from the germline V gene (reference sequence). The CDR3 length is 14 residues. V was clipped by 3 bases and J by 4 bases; unmatched bases: 4. CDR3 region: CASSFTGGGYGYTF. The CDR3 region has the DNA TGTGCCAGCAGTTTTACAGGGGGGGGCTATGGCTACACCTTC.

At least ten counts were recorded for this clonotype. The rearrangement uses TRBV3-1 and TRBJ1-1, with TRBD1 identical over 8 bases. Trimming took 5 bases from V and 3 from J; bases not matched to a gene: 5. Looked up from germline, CDR1 is LGHDT and CDR2 is YNNKEL (reference sequence). The CDR3 has 14 residues. The CDR3, as DNA: TGTGCCAGCAGCGTAAACAGGGGGGACACTGAAGCTTTCTTT. It encodes CASSVNRGDTEAFF. The full variable domain, its missing parts supplied by reference TRBV3-1 and TRBJ1-1, is DTAVSQTPKYLVTQMGNDKSIKCEQNLGHDTMYWYKQDSKKFLKIMFSYNNKELIINETVPNRFSPKSPDKAHLNLHINSLELGDSAVYFCASSVNRGDTEAFFGQGTRLTVV.

At least ten counts were recorded for this clonotype. The gene calls are TRBV3-1 and TRBJ2-5; tentative D call: TRBD2 (5 bases). The CDR3 is 13 residues long. CDR1 and CDR2 (germline): LGHDT, YNNKEL (reference sequence). The V gene lost 2 bases and the J gene lost 2 bases, with 6 bases spanning the gap. This CDR3 is CASSQRGQETQYF. The CDR3 DNA follows: TGTGCCAGCAGCCAACGGGGTCAAGAGACCCAGTACTTC.

By sample share, this clonotype is medium-sized. The chain has TRBV10-2 and TRBJ1-2, with D hard to call. The CDR3 extends over 12 amino acids. Germline V gives CDR1 WSHSY, CDR2 SAAADI. V lost 4 bases and J 8 bases, leaving 11 bases between the germline ends. The CDR3 is CASSGGKDGYTF. CDR3 nucleotide sequence: TGCGCCAGCAGTGGAGGGAAAGACGGCTACACCTTC.

This clonotype appeared a single time. DNA for the CDR3: TGTGCCAGCAGTAAGTCAGGGGCCAACGTCCTGACTTTC. Translation gives CASSKSGANVLTF. The chain employs TRBV2 and TRBJ2-6, with no clear D. There are 13 residues in the CDR3. The V gene's germline CDR1 is SNHLY and CDR2 FYNNEI. With 5 bases removed from V and 4 bases from J, the gap between germline ends came to 6 bases.

V and J are TRBV5-8 and TRBJ2-7; D perhaps matches TRBD2 (5 bases). Germline lookup yields CDR1 SGHTS and CDR2 YDEGEE. This CDR3 spans 14 amino acids. Trimming shortened V by 1 base and J by 3 bases, and 11 bases separated the two germline ends. The CDR3 sequence is CASSLRVGDYEQYF. CDR3 nucleotides: TGTGCCAGCAGCTTGCGTGTCGGGGACTACGAGCAGTACTTC.

The chain combines TRBV29-1 with TRBJ1-5; the D gene is possibly TRBD1 (5 bases). Trimming shortened V by 4 bases and J by 3 bases, and 10 bases separated the two germline ends. CDR3 length: 13 residues. Per germline, CDR1 SQVTM and CDR2 ANQGSEA. Here the CDR3 reads CSVGQGNNQPQHF. The CDR3 DNA sequence: TGCAGCGTTGGCCAGGGAAACAATCAGCCCCAGCATTTT.

As regards this clonotype: No conserved phenylalanine or tryptophan is present at the end of the CDR3, so a read error is the likely explanation. The DNA is omitted, as the CDR3 cannot be located on it reliably, and the CDR3 follows TCRdb's listing. The chain links TRBV16 to TRBJ2-5. Germline values: CDR1 KGHSY, CDR2 FQNENV. The CDR3 is 8 residues long, counting both termini. The CDR3 region is CASSPTTK.

Details on this clonotype: Germline is not matched at one junction end, which may reflect a read error. The V and J genes are TRBV10-3 and TRBJ1-1, with D possibly matching TRBD1 (6 bases). The CDR3 is made up of 13 amino acids. Germline CDR1 and CDR2: ENHRY and SYGVKD. The CDR3 sequence: CATGQGSRTEAFF. The CDR3 bases are TGTGCCACCGGTCAGGGGTCGAGAACTGAGGCTTTCTTT.

This clonotype was observed at least ten times. This chain uses TRBV5-1 with TRBJ1-1; D perhaps matches TRBD1 (5 bases). V was pared by 4 bases and J by 4 bases, with 17 bases between. This CDR3 contains 15 residues. From germline, CDR1 is SGHRS and CDR2 YFSETQ. This CDR3 reads CASSPNGGGSTEAFF. CDR3 bases: TGCGCCAGCAGCCCAAACGGGGGGGGGAGCACTGAAGCTTTCTTT.

CDR3 residues: CASSEAHKPKLYGYTF. In DNA, the CDR3 is TGTGCCAGCAGTGAAGCACACAAGCCTAAATTATATGGCTACACCTTC. This rearrangement joins TRBV6-1 to TRBJ1-2; D remains ambiguous. The V gene's germline CDR1 is MNHNS and CDR2 SASEGT. The CDR3 runs 16 residues. V lost 0 bases to trimming and J lost 5 bases, with 16 bases between them.

This clonotype was counted many times. This chain uses TRBV24-1 with TRBJ2-5; 8 bases are shared with TRBD1. J gave up 2 bases and V 4 bases, and 5 bases lay outside the gene matches. Germline CDR1 KGHDR, CDR2 SFDVKD. CDR3 length: 15 residues. CDR3 loop: CATSEGTGGQETQYF. The CDR3 region has the DNA TGTGCCACCAGTGAGGGGACAGGAGGACAAGAGACCCAGTACTTC.

Comment on this clonotype: At one boundary the junction diverges from the germline segment, which might be a read error. The chain links TRBV10-3 to TRBJ1-2; 9 bases line up with TRBD1. This CDR3 is built from 15 residues. The germline gives CDR1 ENHRY, CDR2 SYGVKD. CDR3 in DNA: TGTGCCAGCAGTTACGGAACAGGGGGCGCGGATGGCTACACCTTC. This translates into CASSYGTGGADGYTF.

In its sample, this clonotype was seen many times. The V and J genes are TRBV19 and TRBJ2-2; 9 nucleotides match TRBD2. V shed 4 bases and J 0 bases; nucleotides not matched to a gene: 9. The CDR3 runs 18 residues. Germline V gene data show CDR1 as LNHDA and CDR2 as SQIVND (reference sequence). CDR3 sequence reads: CASSRGFERGANTGELFF. The CDR3 DNA reads TGTGCCAGTAGTAGAGGGTTCGAGCGGGGGGCGAACACCGGGGAGCTGTTTTTT. Combining the CDR3 with reference TRBV19 and TRBJ2-2 gives the whole variable domain DGGITQSPKYLFRKEGQNVTLSCEQNLNHDAMYWYRQDPGQGLRLIYYSQIVNDFQKGDIAEGYSVSREKKESFPLTVTSAQKNPTAFYLCASSRGFERGANTGELFFGEGSRLTVL.

The rearrangement joins TRBV2 to TRBJ1-6; D ambiguous. CDR3 size: 13 residues. Germline assignment: CDR1 SNHLY and CDR2 FYNNEI. V was trimmed by 7 bases and J by 10 bases, leaving 14 bases between them. CDR3 in amino acids: CASTPDERSPLHF. The CDR3 DNA sequence: TGTGCCAGCACTCCGGACGAGAGGTCACCCCTCCACTTT.

This sequence joins TRBV29-1 and TRBJ2-3; 8 bases agree with TRBD1. This CDR3 is 12 amino acids long. CDR1 is SQVTM, CDR2 ANQGSEA, per germline. The J segment lost 3 bases and the V segment lost 4 bases, leaving 0 bases of the junction unmatched. CDR3 sequence reads: CSVGDRTDTQYF. As DNA, the CDR3 is TGCAGCGTTGGGGACAGGACAGATACGCAGTATTTT.